Listed here is a single TCR beta chain. Its antigen remains unknown. Libraries were prepared by immunoSEQ multiplex PCR; TCRdb keeps only in-frame clonotypes and omits some of them. This table holds 150,000 or so clones, 90% to 95% found once. The V and J ends lost 5 bases and 5 bases, in that order; junction bases with no gene match: 8. Per the germline V gene, CDR1 is SGHAT and CDR2 is FQDESV (reference sequence). The CDR3 has 14 amino acids. This specimen belongs to a study of T cell responses to AZD1222 COVID-19 vaccine. Study-wide context: Analyses pooled second doses at about 4 or about 12 weeks.

General study points: White British ancestry dominated among donors, who included more females, and clonal diversity was possibly underestimated. The study reported that nearly half of spike-specific TCRs target unmutated variant regions.

This TCR derives from an adult in good health. Sequences were derived from peripheral blood, sampled on day 0 of AZD1222 vaccination. The chain recombines TRBV11-1 with TRBJ1-1; 7 positions match TRBD1. The CDR3 DNA reads TGTGCCAGCAGCCCCATTAGGGGGCAAACTGAAGCTTTCTTT. It translates to CASSPIRGQTEAFF.